Shown below are 27 T cell receptor beta chains from a single sample sequenced in a study of T cell responses to AZD1222 COVID-19 vaccine. Sequenced by immunoSEQ multiplex PCR; TCRdb stores in-frame clones only, minus some. The data contain over 110,000 clones, around 93% of them singletons. The material was peripheral blood, obtained on day 0 of AZD1222 vaccination. The receptors come from an adult in good health.

The chain employs TRBV5-4 and TRBJ1-6, with D hard to call. There are 15 residues in the CDR3. Germline loops: CDR1 SGHNT, CDR2 YYREEE (reference sequence). Trimming left V 4 bases short and J 8 bases short, with 16 bases between. The CDR3 reads CASSTGRGQYSPLHF. The CDR3 DNA reads as TGTGCCAGCAGCACTGGACGAGGCCAATATTCACCCCTCCACTTT.

In regard to this clone: Within the sample, other DNA sequences also encode this same CDR3. The rearrangement joins TRBV9 to TRBJ1-1; D ambiguous. Trimming removed 0 bases from V and 1 base from J, with 7 bases in between. This CDR3 region has 14 residues. Germline V gives CDR1 SGDLS, CDR2 YYNGEE. As DNA, the CDR3 is TGTGCCAGCAGCGTAGGGGCTGAGAACACTGAAGCTTTCTTT. Protein: CASSVGAENTEAFF.

The chain recombines TRBV10-1 with TRBJ2-1; D is perhaps TRBD2 (5 bases). CDR3 size: 16 residues. The germline V gene encodes CDR1 WNHNN and CDR2 SYGVQD (reference sequence). Trimming removed 4 bases at V and 5 bases at J, with 18 bases between. CDR3 sequence (DNA): TGCGCCAGCAGTGTGAGCGCGGACTTCCCCGACAATGAGCAGTTCTTC. Protein product: CASSVSADFPDNEQFF.

This chain joins TRBV28 and TRBJ1-5; D may be TRBD1 (5 bases). This CDR3 region has 15 residues. Germline V gene data show CDR1 as MDHEN and CDR2 as SYDVKM. With 6 bases removed from V and 4 bases from J, the gap between germline ends came to 16 bases. This chain's CDR3 is CASSPPRGMNQPQHF. The CDR3 nucleotides are TGTGCCAGCAGCCCCCCGAGGGGAATGAATCAGCCCCAGCATTTT.

The chain links TRBV28 to TRBJ2-5, with TRBD2 matching over 7 bases. Trimming at V came to 4 bases and at J to 3 bases, leaving 8 bases not matched to a gene. The CDR3 is made up of 15 amino acids. Looked up from germline, CDR1 is MDHEN and CDR2 is SYDVKM. The CDR3 nucleotides read TGTGCCAGCAGTTACTTGTCAAGCGGGGAAGAGACCCAGTACTTC. It encodes CASSYLSSGEETQYF.

This clone was seen only once. J is TRBJ2-1 and V is TRBV7-8, with TRBD2 matching over 10 bases. Germline assignment: CDR1 SGHVS and CDR2 FQNEAQ. The CDR3 runs 16 residues. J was trimmed by 3 bases and V by 5 bases; bases with no gene match: 7. The CDR3 coding sequence is TGTGCCAGCAGCCAAATACTAGCGGGATTCTACAATGAGCAGTTCTTC. As protein: CASSQILAGFYNEQFF.

This clone has only a few counts. The V gene is TRBV10-1, the J gene TRBJ2-7; D tentatively fits TRBD1 or TRBD2 (5 bases each). Trimming stripped 4 bases from V and 2 bases from J, with 12 bases between. From germline, CDR1 is WNHNN and CDR2 SYGVQD (reference sequence). This CDR3 region has 14 residues. Here the CDR3 DNA reads TGCGCCAGCAGTGTGGGACGCCATACCTACGAGCAGTACTTC. Protein: CASSVGRHTYEQYF.

The rearrangement uses TRBV28 and TRBJ1-1, with D possibly matching TRBD1 (6 bases). The germline CDR1 and CDR2 sequences are MDHEN and SYDVKM. The V gene lost 6 bases and the J gene lost 2 bases, with 16 bases spanning the gap. This CDR3 has 15 amino acids. Here the CDR3 DNA reads TGTGCCAGCAGATTTGCCGGGGGGCTCAACACTGAAGCTTTCTTT. Residues: CASRFAGGLNTEAFF.

This chain connects TRBV4-3 to TRBJ2-3, with D perhaps TRBD2 (6 bases). Germline assignment: CDR1 LGHNA and CDR2 YSLEER. The V end was cut by 1 base, the J end by 7 bases, with 18 bases between. CDR3 length: 16 amino acids. CDR3 protein: CASSQGWRGILNTQYF. CDR3 nucleotides: TGCGCCAGCAGCCAAGGTTGGCGGGGAATACTCAATACGCAGTATTTT.

The chain joins TRBV18 to TRBJ1-1; D is possibly TRBD1 (5 bases). With 4 bases removed from V and 3 bases from J, the gap between germline ends came to 9 bases. The CDR3 loop spans 13 amino acids. Germline V gene data show CDR1 as KGHSH and CDR2 as LQKENI. The CDR3 nucleotides read TGTGCCAGCTCACTCGGGGGGGACACTGAAGCTTTCTTT. Translating it yields CASSLGGDTEAFF.

The chain has TRBV29-1 and TRBJ1-2, with D tentatively TRBD1 (5 bases). Germline V gene sequence: CDR1 SQVTM, CDR2 ANQGSEA. This CDR3 spans 11 amino acids. V was trimmed by 4 bases and J by 5 bases, leaving 8 bases between them. The CDR3 here is CSVAGTYGYTF. CDR3 in DNA: TGCAGCGTTGCAGGGACGTATGGCTACACCTTC.

The chain carries TRBV27 and TRBJ2-5; D is unclear. This CDR3 region has 15 residues. The V gene's germline CDR1 is MNHEY and CDR2 SMNVEV (reference sequence). V lost 0 bases, J lost 3 bases, and 11 bases lay in between. CDR3 in amino acids: CASSLSLAIKETQYF. The CDR3 DNA is TGTGCCAGCAGTTTATCGTTGGCTATTAAAGAGACCCAGTACTTC.

This clone was seen once. This sequence joins TRBV5-6 and TRBJ1-5; D is unclear. The CDR3 is 14 residues long. V lost 0 bases to trimming and J lost 2 bases, with 6 bases between them. Germline V gene lookup returns CDR1 SGHDT and CDR2 YYEEEE. This CDR3 is CASSLVEGNQPQHF. In DNA, the CDR3 is TGTGCCAGCAGCTTGGTTGAGGGCAATCAGCCCCAGCATTTT.

The chain is built from TRBV23-1 and TRBJ1-5; D not resolved. TRBV23-1 is an ORF, with its function uncertain. The V end lost 0 bases, the J end lost 7 bases, and 4 bases lay between the germline ends. The CDR3 loop spans 12 amino acids. CDR3 nucleotide sequence: TGCGCCAGCAGTCAATCGGCGCAGCCCCAGCATTTT. As protein: CASSQSAQPQHF.

The gene calls are TRBV9 and TRBJ2-1; D is unresolved. The germline V and J ends were trimmed by 3 bases and 3 bases, with 10 bases remaining between them. CDR1 and CDR2 (germline): SGDLS, YYNGEE. The CDR3 covers 14 residues. CDR3 sequence (DNA): TGTGCCAGCAGCGGACGAGGCAACTACAATGAGCAGTTCTTC. Translated, it gives CASSGRGNYNEQFF.

The J gene is TRBJ2-1, the V gene TRBV30, with D perhaps matching TRBD2 (6 bases). The germline V gene encodes CDR1 GTSNPN and CDR2 SVGIG (reference sequence). This CDR3 has 15 amino acids. The ends were cut back, 0 bases at V and 7 bases at J, with 16 bases in the middle. The CDR3 DNA reads TGTGCCTGGAGTGTATTTAGCGGAGGGCCAAATGAGCAGTTCTTC. It yields the protein CAWSVFSGGPNEQFF.

The gene calls are TRBV7-3 and TRBJ1-6; D is possibly TRBD1 (5 bases). Trimming took off 4 bases at V and 10 bases at J, with 20 bases between the two ends. The germline CDR1 and CDR2 sequences are SGHTA and FQGTGA. This CDR3 has 16 amino acids. The CDR3 loop is CASSSRPRGDQSPLHF. The CDR3 DNA reads as TGTGCCAGCAGCTCACGGCCCAGAGGGGATCAATCACCCCTCCACTTT.

The CDR3 sequence: CASSSVLLWGVRYEQYF. CDR3 coding DNA: TGTGCCAGCAGTTCCGTTTTGCTTTGGGGGGTTAGGTACGAGCAGTACTTC. The chain combines TRBV28 with TRBJ2-7; D perhaps matches TRBD2 (6 bases). Per germline, CDR1 MDHEN and CDR2 SYDVKM. The CDR3 is 17 residues long. V shed 4 bases and J shed 4 bases, with 23 bases lying between them.

The chain joins TRBV19 to TRBJ1-5; tentatively, D is TRBD1 (5 bases). The CDR3 runs to 14 residues. The germline CDR1 and CDR2 sequences are LNHDA and SQIVND (reference sequence). Trimming left V 2 bases short and J 4 bases short, with 9 bases between. The DNA of the CDR3 is TGTGCCAGTAGTATACAGGCAGGGAATCAGCCCCAGCATTTT. This encodes CASSIQAGNQPQHF.

This clone showed up just a few times. In DNA, the CDR3 is TGTGCCAGCAGTGTTACCTGGTGGGACAGGTCCTATGGCTACACCTTC. This gives the protein CASSVTWWDRSYGYTF. The V gene is TRBV6-1, the J gene TRBJ1-2; the match to TRBD1 covers 8 bases. The J segment lost 4 bases and the V segment lost 4 bases, leaving 11 bases of the junction unmatched. Germline CDR1 is MNHNS and CDR2 is SASEGT. This CDR3 contains 16 residues.

This sequence joins TRBV5-1 and TRBJ2-5; 9 positions agree with TRBD1. The germline V gene has CDR1 SGHRS and CDR2 YFSETQ. The CDR3 totals 16 residues. Germline trimming cut 4 bases from V and 5 bases from J; bases unmatched to any gene: 12. The CDR3 sequence is CASSPPGTGRRETQYF. CDR3 bases: TGCGCCAGCAGCCCTCCCGGGACAGGGAGAAGGGAGACCCAGTACTTC.

V gene TRBV3-1 (or the pseudogene TRBV3-2) combines with J gene TRBJ2-7; D possibly corresponds to TRBD1 (5 bases). The CDR3 runs 15 residues. Germline V gene data show CDR1 as LGHDT and CDR2 as YNNKEL (reference sequence). Trimming took 4 bases from V and 5 from J, leaving 18 bases between them. CDR3 loop: CASSLTVLAGNEQYF. Here the CDR3 DNA reads TGTGCCAGCAGCCTCACCGTACTGGCAGGGAACGAGCAGTACTTC.

This clone came up once. This chain joins TRBV5-5 and TRBJ2-7; tentative D call: TRBD1 (6 bases). This CDR3 spans 13 amino acids. The V gene's germline CDR1 is SGHKS and CDR2 YYEKEE (reference sequence). V dropped 4 bases and J dropped 2 bases, with 10 bases sitting between them. The CDR3 loop is CASSPDRTYEQYF. The CDR3 DNA follows: TGTGCCAGCAGCCCGGACAGAACCTACGAGCAGTACTTC.

This clone appeared once. The V call is TRBV7-2, the J call TRBJ2-5; 14 nucleotides line up with TRBD2. Germline CDR1 and CDR2: SGHTA and FQGNSA. V gave up 5 bases and J gave up 6 bases; unmatched junction bases: 14. The CDR3 length is 18 residues. This CDR3 is CASSPPGTSGGYSKTQYF. The CDR3 DNA reads as TGTGCCAGCAGCCCACCGGGGACTAGCGGGGGTTATTCAAAGACCCAGTACTTC. Drawing the rest from reference TRBV7-2 and TRBJ2-5, the complete variable domain is GAGVSQSPSNKVTEKGKDVELRCDPISGHTALYWYRQSLGQGLEFLIYFQGNSAPDKSGLPSDRFSAERTGGSVSTLTIQRTQQEDSAVYLCASSPPGTSGGYSKTQYFGPGTRLLVL.

The genes are TRBV2 and TRBJ2-3; 10 bases align to TRBD2. CDR3 length: 15 amino acids. V was clipped by 6 bases and J by 3 bases; unmatched bases: 6. Germline V lookup: CDR1 SNHLY, CDR2 FYNNEI. This chain's CDR3 is CASRTFSGRTDTQYF. The CDR3 coding sequence is TGTGCCAGCAGGACCTTTAGCGGGAGGACAGATACGCAGTATTTT.

The chain joins TRBV9 to TRBJ1-1, with 9 bases identical to TRBD1. Trimming cost V 0 bases and J 4 bases; bases outside gene matches: 7. This CDR3 is built from 16 residues. Germline loops: CDR1 SGDLS, CDR2 YYNGEE. CDR3 loop: CASSVATGGASTEAFF. CDR3 bases: TGTGCCAGCAGCGTAGCTACAGGGGGCGCGAGCACTGAAGCTTTCTTT.

The chain joins TRBV3-1 (or the pseudogene TRBV3-2) to TRBJ1-2; 8 positions match TRBD1. V lost 4 bases and J lost 4; bases outside the gene matches: 5. The CDR3 extends over 14 amino acids. Germline values: CDR1 LGHDT, CDR2 YNNKEL (reference sequence). CDR3 in DNA: TGTGCCAGCAGCCTATCGGACAGGGCCTATGGCTACACCTTC. Translation gives CASSLSDRAYGYTF.